A selection of T cell receptor beta chains follows, all from one sample in a study of OX40 agonist ivuxolimab in advanced cancers. Profiling relied on immunoSEQ multiplex PCR, and the TCRdb table lists in-frame clones only, not all of them. The sample shows some 97,000 clones, around 90% of them seen only once. Sequences were derived from CD4+ or CD8+ T cells sorted from blood, sampled in a trial of the OX40 agonist ivuxolimab. All receptors derive from an adult with an advanced solid tumor such as melanoma, head and neck, liver or kidney cancer. CDR3s include the opening cysteine and the closing phenylalanine or tryptophan. D genes are given only for firm matches. Clone size is shown for a subset of rows, as once, few, many or a class of expanded clone.

clone size	V gene	D gene	J gene	CDR3 DNA	CDR3 protein
few	TRBV6-5	NA	TRBJ2-3	TGTGCCAGCAGTCGCAACAGGGGAGGAGGTGCGCAGTATTTT	CASSRNRGGGAQYF
NA	TRBV6-5	NA	TRBJ2-2	TGTGCCAGCAGTAAAGGGGGGGCGAACACCGGGGAGCTGTTTTTT	CASSKGGANTGELFF
NA	TRBV28	NA	TRBJ1-1	TGTGCCAGCAGGGGGACTCCCATGAACACTGAAGCTTTCTTT	CASRGTPMNTEAFF
NA	TRBV19	NA	TRBJ2-6	TGTGCCAGTAGTATCGAAACCTCTGATGTTGGGGCCAACGTCCTGACTTTC	CASSIETSDVGANVLTF
NA	TRBV19	NA	TRBJ2-5	TGTGCCAGTAGTATCCATCCGACATCTCAAGAGACCCAGTACTTC	CASSIHPTSQETQYF
NA	TRBV6-4	TRBD2	TRBJ2-3	TGTGCCAGCAGCGTCGGCGGGGGGGTATTAGATACGCAGTATTTT	CASSVGGGVLDTQYF
NA	TRBV14	NA	TRBJ1-2	TGTGCCAGCAGCCGCGGCCGGGGCAATTTTAACTATGGCTACACCTTC	CASSRGRGNFNYGYTF
NA	TRBV30	NA	TRBJ2-7	TGTGCCTGCCGGGTAGCCTACGAGCAGTACTTC	CACRVAYEQYF
NA	TRBV29-1	TRBD1	TRBJ1-2	TGCAGCGTTGCCTTACTGAGCGACAGGGGGGGCTACACCTTC	CSVALLSDRGGYTF
NA	TRBV5-1	NA	TRBJ2-1	TGCGCCAGCAGCTCTGCGCTCCGGGCGGCGAATGAGCAGTTCTTC	CASSSALRAANEQFF
NA	TRBV7-3	NA	TRBJ1-5	TGTGCCAGCAGCCCCGGTAGGAATCAGCCCCAGCATTTT	CASSPGRNQPQHF
NA	TRBV9	NA	TRBJ2-3	TGTGCCAGCAGCCCCGGCCTTTATACGCAGTATTTT	CASSPGLYTQYF
NA	TRBV9	NA	TRBJ1-1	TGTGCCAGCAGCCCGGATTTGAACACTGAAGCTTTCTTT	CASSPDLNTEAFF
NA	TRBV14	NA	TRBJ2-5	TGTGCCAGCAGCCAAGTTGGTCAGGGAAAAAGGACCCAGTACTTC	CASSQVGQGKRTQYF
NA	TRBV7-2	NA	TRBJ1-1	TGTGCCAGCAGCCTACAATGGAACACTGAAGCTTTCTTT	CASSLQWNTEAFF
NA	TRBV28	NA	TRBJ1-2	TGTGCCAGCATCTCGGTCATTGTGGGGGGCTACACCTTC	CASISVIVGGYTF
once	TRBV5-6	NA	TRBJ2-5	TGTGCCAGCAGCTTGGCGCAGGTGGGGGAGACCCAGTACTTC	CASSLAQVGETQYF
NA	TRBV28	NA	TRBJ2-7	TGTGCCAGCAGTTTTAGTGGCGTTGGGATACAGGGTAAGCAGTACTTC	CASSFSGVGIQGKQYF
NA	TRBV20-1	NA	TRBJ2-1	TGCAGTGCTCGGATCTACAATGAGCAGTTCTTC	CSARIYNEQFF
NA	TRBV29-1	NA	TRBJ2-1	TGCAGCGTTGGAGGGAATGGAGTCAATGAGCAGTTCTTC	CSVGGNGVNEQFF
NA	TRBV27	TRBD1	TRBJ1-4	TGTGCCAGCGCAGACAGGGATGGTATAAAACTGTTTTTT	CASADRDGIKLFF
NA	TRBV29-1	NA	TRBJ2-1	TGCAGCGTTGTGAAGGGGGTCAATGAGCAGTTCTTC	CSVVKGVNEQFF
NA	TRBV6-1	TRBD1	TRBJ2-4	TGTGCCAGCAGTGATGCGGGACAGGGAGCCAAAAACATTCAGTACTTC	CASSDAGQGAKNIQYF
NA	TRBV4-1	NA	TRBJ1-2	TGCGCCAGCAGCCAAGCGCGGAACCATGGCTACACCTTC	CASSQARNHGYTF
NA	TRBV6-5	NA	TRBJ2-2	TGTGCCAGCAGTTACATCGGACCCACCGGGGAGCTGTTTTTT	CASSYIGPTGELFF
NA	TRBV28	NA	TRBJ2-2	TGTGCCAGCAGCCTTGGGACGGTGAACACCGGGGAGCTGTTTTTT	CASSLGTVNTGELFF
NA	TRBV5-1	TRBD1	TRBJ1-1	TGCGCCAGCAGCCGCCCCGGGACAGGCGATTCTTACACTGAAGCTTTCTTT	CASSRPGTGDSYTEAFF
NA	TRBV5-1	NA	TRBJ2-1	TGCGCCAGCAGCTTACAGGGTCGCTTATCCTACAATGAGCAGTTCTTC	CASSLQGRLSYNEQFF
once	TRBV30	TRBD1	TRBJ1-5	TGTGCCTGGAAAGGACAGGGGCGGAATCAGCCCCAGCATTTT	CAWKGQGRNQPQHF
NA	TRBV5-1	TRBD2	TRBJ2-5	TGCGCCAGCAGCCCCCAAGGACTAGCGGTCCAAGAGACCCAGTACTTC	CASSPQGLAVQETQYF
NA	TRBV7-2	NA	TRBJ1-5	TGTGCCAGCAGCAAATCCGGGGGGGGTAGCAATCAGCCCCAGCATTTT	CASSKSGGGSNQPQHF
few	TRBV29-1	NA	TRBJ1-6	TGCAGCGCCCGAGACAAGGCGAATTCACCCCTCCACTTT	CSARDKANSPLHF
few	TRBV19	TRBD1	TRBJ2-7	TGTGCCAGTAGCGCCGGACAGGAGGTGTACTTC	CASSAGQEVYF
NA	TRBV5-1	TRBD1	TRBJ1-1	TGCGCCAGCAGCTCAACAGGGGGCGCGGCTGAAGCTTTCTTT	CASSSTGGAAEAFF
NA	TRBV7-3	NA	TRBJ1-2	TGTGCCAGCAGCTTAAGCGGGGGCCGAAACTATGGCTACACCTTC	CASSLSGGRNYGYTF
once	TRBV27	NA	TRBJ1-6	TGTGCCACCTCCCCCCGATATAATTCACCCCTCCACTTT	CATSPRYNSPLHF
NA	TRBV5-1	NA	TRBJ2-7	TGCGCCAGCAGCTTGGCTCTCGGACAGTCCTACGAGCAGTACTTC	CASSLALGQSYEQYF
NA	TRBV20-1	NA	TRBJ1-2	TGCAGTGCTGTCGACAGCTATGGCTACACCTTC	CSAVDSYGYTF
once	TRBV19	NA	TRBJ2-5	TGTGCCAGTAAGGTCAGAGGCCAAGAGACCCAGTACTTC	CASKVRGQETQYF
NA	TRBV11-2	NA	TRBJ2-2	TGTGCCAGCAGCCCCCGATGGGGGCGCGGTGTATTTACCGGGGAGCTGTTTTTT	CASSPRWGRGVFTGELFF
NA	TRBV29-1	TRBD1	TRBJ2-2	TGCAGCGTTGAGCCCGGGACAGGGGGCATCGGGGAGCTGTTTTTT	CSVEPGTGGIGELFF
NA	TRBV6-1	TRBD1	TRBJ2-7	TGTGCCAGCCGAGGACAGGCGGCCTACGAGCAGTACTTC	CASRGQAAYEQYF
NA	TRBV4-2	TRBD2	TRBJ2-3	TGTGCCAGCAGCCAAGATTCTTCTAGCGGGGGAATCACAGATACGCAGTATTTT	CASSQDSSSGGITDTQYF
few	TRBV29-1	NA	TRBJ2-3	TGCAGCGTTGATAGTCGGACAGATACGCAGTATTTT	CSVDSRTDTQYF
NA	TRBV5-1	NA	TRBJ1-1	TGCGCCAGCAGCTTGGTAACAGGCGGAGGGAACACTGAAGCTTTCTTT	CASSLVTGGGNTEAFF
NA	TRBV10-1	NA	TRBJ2-2	TGCGCCAGCAGTCCCACCACCGGGGAGCTGTTTTTT	CASSPTTGELFF
once	TRBV6-1	NA	TRBJ1-5	TGTGCCAGCAGGCCCGGGGGGTTTCAGCCCCAGCATTTT	CASRPGGFQPQHF
once	TRBV5-1	NA	TRBJ2-2	TGCGCCAGCAGCCCGTCTACTCCCGACACCGGGGAGCTGTTTTTT	CASSPSTPDTGELFF
NA	TRBV9	TRBD1	TRBJ1-5	TGTGCCAGCAGCGGTCCGGGACAGGGGCGTCAGCCCCAGCATTTT	CASSGPGQGRQPQHF
NA	TRBV29-1	NA	TRBJ1-1	TGCAGCGTCACGCGGGGTGGCACTGAAGCTTTCTTT	CSVTRGGTEAFF
NA	TRBV2	NA	TRBJ2-2	TGTGCCAGCTCCCCCCTAGTGGGGGCCGGGGAGCTGTTTTTT	CASSPLVGAGELFF
NA	TRBV28	NA	TRBJ2-2	TGTGCCAGCCTTCCAAGTTTATTACATATCTGGGAGCTGTTTTTT	CASLPSLLHIWELFF
NA	TRBV6-6	NA	TRBJ1-2	TGTGCCAGCAGTTACTCGACGGCAACCGGGGTCGGTGGCTACACCTTC	CASSYSTATGVGGYTF
few	TRBV7-9	NA	TRBJ1-1	TGTGCCAGCAGCACCTATTCAGGGGAAGCTTTCTTT	CASSTYSGEAFF
NA	TRBV27	NA	TRBJ1-6	TGTGCCAGCAGTTTAGCCAGACCTAATTCACCCCTCCACTTT	CASSLARPNSPLHF
few	TRBV7-9	NA	TRBJ2-5	TGTGCCAGCAGAAGGGACAGCTGGGGGGGGACCCAGTACTTC	CASRRDSWGGTQYF
NA	TRBV18	NA	TRBJ2-2	TGTGCCAGCTCACCATTAAGGGGCCAAAACACCGGGGAGCTGTTTTTT	CASSPLRGQNTGELFF
NA	TRBV5-6	NA	TRBJ2-7	TGTGCCAGCACCCCCGCAGGCGGGAAATCCTACGAGCAGTACTTC	CASTPAGGKSYEQYF